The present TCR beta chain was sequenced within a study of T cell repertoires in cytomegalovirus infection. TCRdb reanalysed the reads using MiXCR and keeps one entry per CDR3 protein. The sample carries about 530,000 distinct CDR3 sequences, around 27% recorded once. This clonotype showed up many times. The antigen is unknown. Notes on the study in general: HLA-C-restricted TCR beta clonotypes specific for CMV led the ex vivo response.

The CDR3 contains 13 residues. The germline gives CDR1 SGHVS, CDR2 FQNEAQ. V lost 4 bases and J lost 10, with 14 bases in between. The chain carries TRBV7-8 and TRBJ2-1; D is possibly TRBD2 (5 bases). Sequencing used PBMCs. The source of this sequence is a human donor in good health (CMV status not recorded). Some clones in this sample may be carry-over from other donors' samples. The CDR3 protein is CASSSYGLGEQFF. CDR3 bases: TGTGCCAGCAGCTCGTACGGACTCGGGGAGCAGTTCTTC.